The rows below give T cell receptor beta chains drawn from one sample of a study of shared clonotypes between healthy human individuals. Repertoires were generated with immunoSEQ multiplex PCR, while TCRdb's copy carries only in-frame clones and drops some. Of more than 2 million clones in the sample, around 95% were seen once. The sequenced material came from naive CD8+ T cells from PBMCs. These receptors came from a man between 18 and 29 years old in good health. Some clones in this sample may be carry-over from other donors' samples. Each CDR3 is given with its conserved first and last residue. Each record gives: J gene, clone size, D gene, V gene, CDR3 DNA, CDR3 protein. The D gene is left open where the match is weak. Clone size is not always given. Where it is, it says once, few, many or a class for expanded clones.

j_call: TRBJ1-1; clone_size: NA; d_call: NA; v_call: TRBV4-1; cdr3_nt: TGCGCCAGCAGCCAAGGGTCGACGACTGAAGCTTTCTTT; cdr3_aa: CASSQGSTTEAFF
j_call: TRBJ1-1; clone_size: NA; d_call: NA; v_call: TRBV5-6; cdr3_nt: TGTGCCAGCAGCACAACCGACAGGTCTGAAGCTTTCTTT; cdr3_aa: CASSTTDRSEAFF
j_call: TRBJ2-3; clone_size: NA; d_call: TRBD2; v_call: TRBV6-1; cdr3_nt: TGTGCCAGCAGGGAAAGACTAGCGGACACAGATACGCAGTATTTT; cdr3_aa: CASRERLADTDTQYF
j_call: TRBJ2-3; clone_size: NA; d_call: NA; v_call: TRBV6-5; cdr3_nt: TGTGCCAGCAGTGAACGTAAAGGGACAGATACGCAGTATTTT; cdr3_aa: CASSERKGTDTQYF
j_call: TRBJ1-3; clone_size: NA; d_call: NA; v_call: TRBV4-1; cdr3_nt: TGCGCCAGCAGCCAATCAGAGGGAAACACCATATATTTT; cdr3_aa: CASSQSEGNTIYF
j_call: TRBJ1-5; clone_size: few; d_call: NA; v_call: TRBV25-1; cdr3_nt: TGTGCCAGCAGTGAAAGGCTGGACAATCAGCCCCAGCATTTT; cdr3_aa: CASSERLDNQPQHF
j_call: TRBJ2-7; clone_size: NA; d_call: TRBD2; v_call: TRBV2; cdr3_nt: TGTGCCAGCAGTGGTTCTAGCGGGAGGCCCTCCTACGAGCAGTACTTC; cdr3_aa: CASSGSSGRPSYEQYF
j_call: TRBJ1-4; clone_size: NA; d_call: TRBD1; v_call: TRBV5-6; cdr3_nt: TGTGCCAGCAAACTGACAGGGGCTAATGAAAAACTGTTTTTT; cdr3_aa: CASKLTGANEKLFF
j_call: TRBJ1-2; clone_size: NA; d_call: NA; v_call: TRBV5-5; cdr3_nt: TGTGCCAGCAGCTTTGACAGGTATAACTATGGCTACACCTTC; cdr3_aa: CASSFDRYNYGYTF
j_call: TRBJ2-7; clone_size: NA; d_call: NA; v_call: TRBV27; cdr3_nt: TGTGCCAGCAGTTTAACGGCAGGGGCCCTTTCCTACGAGCAGTACTTC; cdr3_aa: CASSLTAGALSYEQYF
j_call: TRBJ2-1; clone_size: NA; d_call: TRBD1; v_call: TRBV15; cdr3_nt: TGTGCCACCAGCGACCGGGACAGCATAAATGAGCAGTTCTTC; cdr3_aa: CATSDRDSINEQFF
j_call: TRBJ2-7; clone_size: NA; d_call: NA; v_call: TRBV18; cdr3_nt: TGTGCCAGCTCACCACCACGTGCCGACGAGCAGTACTTC; cdr3_aa: CASSPPRADEQYF
j_call: TRBJ2-1; clone_size: NA; d_call: NA; v_call: TRBV7-6; cdr3_nt: TGTGCCAGCAGCCAAGACAACTACAATGAGCAGTTCTTC; cdr3_aa: CASSQDNYNEQFF
j_call: TRBJ2-5; clone_size: NA; d_call: NA; v_call: TRBV7-8; cdr3_nt: TGTGCCAGCAGCTTATATTCAGGGGAGGGCCGGACCCAGTACTTC; cdr3_aa: CASSLYSGEGRTQYF
j_call: TRBJ2-7; clone_size: NA; d_call: NA; v_call: TRBV5-5; cdr3_nt: TGTGCCAGCAGCTTGGTGGGGAAAAATTTCGCTAGCTACGAGCAGTACTTC; cdr3_aa: CASSLVGKNFASYEQYF
j_call: TRBJ2-7; clone_size: NA; d_call: NA; v_call: TRBV6-1; cdr3_nt: TGTGCCAGCAGTGAATATTCCCGACAAAGCTCCTACGAGCAGTACTTC; cdr3_aa: CASSEYSRQSSYEQYF
j_call: TRBJ2-7; clone_size: NA; d_call: NA; v_call: TRBV27; cdr3_nt: TGTGCCAGCAGTCAACTCCCGGGAAAGTCCTACGAGCAGTACTTC; cdr3_aa: CASSQLPGKSYEQYF
j_call: TRBJ2-2; clone_size: NA; d_call: TRBD2; v_call: TRBV30; cdr3_nt: TGTGCCTGGGGGACGCGGGAGACCGGGGAGCTGTTTTTT; cdr3_aa: CAWGTRETGELFF
j_call: TRBJ2-5; clone_size: NA; d_call: TRBD2; v_call: TRBV7-6; cdr3_nt: TGTGCCAGCAGCCAACTTAGCGGGAGGGAGGAAGAGACCCAGTACTTC; cdr3_aa: CASSQLSGREEETQYF
j_call: TRBJ1-4; clone_size: NA; d_call: TRBD1; v_call: TRBV25-1; cdr3_nt: TGTGCCAGCAGTGAAGGGGACAGGGGCGTTAATGAAAAACTGTTTTTT; cdr3_aa: CASSEGDRGVNEKLFF
j_call: TRBJ1-1; clone_size: NA; d_call: NA; v_call: TRBV7-9; cdr3_nt: TGTGCCAGCAGCCCGGCCCGGGTCGAAGCTTTCTTT; cdr3_aa: CASSPARVEAFF
j_call: TRBJ2-7; clone_size: NA; d_call: NA; v_call: TRBV27; cdr3_nt: TGTGCCAGCAGTTTGGGACGCACCTACGAGCAGTACTTC; cdr3_aa: CASSLGRTYEQYF
j_call: TRBJ1-2; clone_size: NA; d_call: NA; v_call: TRBV27; cdr3_nt: TGTGCCAGCAGTCCAAATCCGGGTGGAGGGAGCTATGGCTACACCTTC; cdr3_aa: CASSPNPGGGSYGYTF
j_call: TRBJ2-5; clone_size: NA; d_call: TRBD2; v_call: TRBV7-7; cdr3_nt: TGTGCCAGCAGCCCGGGGGGGGACGGAGAGACCCAGTACTTC; cdr3_aa: CASSPGGDGETQYF
j_call: TRBJ1-1; clone_size: NA; d_call: NA; v_call: TRBV15; cdr3_nt: TGTGCCACCAGCTGGAAACCAGGGTACATGAACACTGAAGCTTTCTTT; cdr3_aa: CATSWKPGYMNTEAFF
j_call: TRBJ1-2; clone_size: NA; d_call: NA; v_call: TRBV30; cdr3_nt: TGTGCCTGTGCAGACAGGAGGAGGTATGGCTACACCTTC; cdr3_aa: CACADRRRYGYTF
j_call: TRBJ2-1; clone_size: NA; d_call: NA; v_call: TRBV7-9; cdr3_nt: TGTGCCAGCAGCCCGCCGGACTCGGACAATGAGCAGTTCTTC; cdr3_aa: CASSPPDSDNEQFF
j_call: TRBJ2-7; clone_size: NA; d_call: TRBD2; v_call: TRBV28; cdr3_nt: TGTGCCAGCAGTTCGACTAGCGGGAGGGCCTACGAGCAGTACTTC; cdr3_aa: CASSSTSGRAYEQYF
j_call: TRBJ2-7; clone_size: NA; d_call: NA; v_call: TRBV11-2; cdr3_nt: TGTGCCAGCAGCCCTAAACTCCACGAGCAGTACTTC; cdr3_aa: CASSPKLHEQYF
j_call: TRBJ1-2; clone_size: NA; d_call: TRBD1; v_call: TRBV6-5; cdr3_nt: TGTGCCAGCAGTTACCTGACAGGGTTTAAGGATGGCTACACCTTC; cdr3_aa: CASSYLTGFKDGYTF
j_call: TRBJ1-1; clone_size: NA; d_call: TRBD1; v_call: TRBV9; cdr3_nt: TGTGCCAGCAGCCCCGTGGGCAGGACAGGGACTGAAGCTTTCTTT; cdr3_aa: CASSPVGRTGTEAFF
j_call: TRBJ1-5; clone_size: NA; d_call: NA; v_call: TRBV27; cdr3_nt: TGTGCCAGCAGTTTATTTTGGGGAAGCAATCAGCCCCAGCATTTT; cdr3_aa: CASSLFWGSNQPQHF